These 8 T cell receptor beta chains were all obtained from the same sample, sequenced in a study of blood T cell repertoires in COVID-19. This table comes from immunoSEQ multiplex PCR, and its TCRdb copy is limited to in-frame clones, with some not included. The table lists tens of thousands of clones, over 70% of them singletons. The sequencing input was peripheral blood. The source of these receptors is a human donor in a cohort sampled during active COVID-19.

This clone was seen a handful of times. This chain uses TRBV7-2 with TRBJ1-4, with 9 bases identical to TRBD1. In germline, CDR1 is SGHTA, CDR2 FQGNSA. The CDR3 is 16 residues long. J lost 2 bases, V lost 6 bases, and 7 bases had no gene match. The CDR3 sequence: CASSNRGPTTNEKLFF. Here the CDR3 DNA reads TGTGCCAGCAGTAACAGGGGGCCCACTACTAATGAAAAACTGTTTTTT.

This chain's CDR3 is CAWSQQGLGNNSPLHF. CDR3 coding DNA: TGTGCCTGGAGTCAACAGGGGCTGGGAAATAATTCACCCCTCCACTTT. V usage is TRBV30 and J usage is TRBJ1-6; 7 bases are shared with TRBD1. This CDR3 has 16 amino acids. V shed 2 bases, J shed 5 bases, and the junction held 9 bases outside the gene matches. Germline V gene sequence: CDR1 GTSNPN, CDR2 SVGIG (reference sequence).

The chain has TRBV30 and TRBJ2-7; 12 bases are shared with TRBD1. Germline CDR1 and CDR2: GTSNPN and SVGIG (reference sequence). The CDR3 has 16 residues. V was clipped by 3 bases and J by 5 bases; unmatched bases: 11. The CDR3 reads CAWRPQGDRGRNEQYF. The CDR3 DNA follows: TGTGCCTGGAGACCTCAGGGGGACAGGGGGCGGAACGAGCAGTACTTC.

The chain has TRBV19 and TRBJ1-1; 7 nucleotides agree with TRBD1. V trimming: 5 bases; J trimming: 4 bases; junction bases outside the gene matches: 19. The CDR3 length is 18 residues. The germline CDR1 and CDR2 sequences are LNHDA and SQIVND (reference sequence). CDR3 protein: CASSPWDSQRTGATEAFF. The CDR3 DNA is TGTGCCAGTAGTCCTTGGGACAGCCAGAGAACTGGCGCCACTGAAGCTTTCTTT.

V gene TRBV6-2 or TRBV6-3 combines with J gene TRBJ2-7; the match to TRBD1 covers 7 bases. Germline V gene lookup returns CDR1 MNHEY and CDR2 SVGEGT. The CDR3 runs to 16 residues. Germline trimming cut 6 bases from V and 3 bases from J; bases unmatched to any gene: 14. CDR3 amino acids: CASSRWGLTGNYEQYF. In DNA, the CDR3 is TGTGCCAGCAGCCGGTGGGGGTTGACAGGGAACTACGAGCAGTACTTC.

V is TRBV28 and J is TRBJ2-2, with 10 bases matching TRBD2. V dropped 11 bases and J dropped 4; count of bases not matched to a gene: 10. The CDR3 sequence is 15 residues long. The germline V gene has CDR1 MDHEN and CDR2 SYDVKM. CDR3 in amino acids: CAGQTSGSGTGELFF. CDR3 in DNA: TGTGCCGGTCAGACTAGCGGGTCGGGCACCGGGGAGCTGTTTTTT.

This chain connects TRBV5-1 to TRBJ2-7; TRBD1 agrees at 8 bases. This CDR3 comprises 16 residues. Germline V gene lookup returns CDR1 SGHRS and CDR2 YFSETQ. Losses at the gene ends were 1 base for V and 7 bases for J; bases not matched to a gene: 13. CDR3 amino acids: CASSLTTPRTGGEQYF. The CDR3 DNA follows: TGCGCCAGCAGCTTGACTACGCCTCGTACAGGGGGGGAGCAGTACTTC. Together with reference TRBV5-1 and TRBJ2-7, the CDR3 gives the full variable domain: KAGVTQTPRYLIKTRGQQVTLSCSPISGHRSVSWYQQTPGQGLQFLFEYFSETQRNKGNFPGRFSGRQFSNSRSEMNVSTLELGDSALYLCASSLTTPRTGGEQYFGPGTRLTVT.

V is TRBV28 and J is TRBJ2-7; a weak D match, TRBD2 (5 bases). Trimming took off 8 bases at V and 7 bases at J, with 18 bases between the two ends. The CDR3 covers 13 residues. The germline V gene has CDR1 MDHEN and CDR2 SYDVKM. CDR3 region: CASLGNRLGEQYF. The CDR3 DNA is TGTGCCAGCCTCGGGAACCGTCTGGGAGAGCAGTACTTC.